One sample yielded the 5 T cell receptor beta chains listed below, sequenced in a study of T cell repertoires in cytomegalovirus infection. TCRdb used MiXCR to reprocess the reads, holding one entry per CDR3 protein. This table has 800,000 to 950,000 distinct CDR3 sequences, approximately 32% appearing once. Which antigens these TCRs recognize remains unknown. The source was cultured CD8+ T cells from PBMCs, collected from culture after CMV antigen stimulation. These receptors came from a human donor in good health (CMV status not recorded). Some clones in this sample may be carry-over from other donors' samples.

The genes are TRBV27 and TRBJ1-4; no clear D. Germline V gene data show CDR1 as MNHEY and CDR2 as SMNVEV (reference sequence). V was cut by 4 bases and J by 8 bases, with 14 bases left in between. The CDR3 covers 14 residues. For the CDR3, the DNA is TGTGCCAGCAGTTCCGATCCCCTCCCGGAAAAACTGTTTTTT. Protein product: CASSSDPLPEKLFF.

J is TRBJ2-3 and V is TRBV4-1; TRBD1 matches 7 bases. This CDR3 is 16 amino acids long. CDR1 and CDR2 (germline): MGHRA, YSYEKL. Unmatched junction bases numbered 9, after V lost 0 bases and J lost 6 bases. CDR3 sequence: CASSQDVTGRGDTQYF. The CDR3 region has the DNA TGCGCCAGCAGCCAAGATGTGACAGGGCGAGGGGATACGCAGTATTTT.

The CDR3 loop reads CASSQDRAGLTEAFF. CDR3 sequence (DNA): TGCGCCAGCAGCCAAGATCGCGCAGGGTTAACTGAAGCTTTCTTT. This chain joins TRBV4-3 and TRBJ1-1; weak D call: TRBD1 (5 bases). Germline CDR1 is LGHNA and CDR2 is YSLEER. V lost 0 bases and J lost 5, with 13 bases in between. This CDR3 spans 15 amino acids.

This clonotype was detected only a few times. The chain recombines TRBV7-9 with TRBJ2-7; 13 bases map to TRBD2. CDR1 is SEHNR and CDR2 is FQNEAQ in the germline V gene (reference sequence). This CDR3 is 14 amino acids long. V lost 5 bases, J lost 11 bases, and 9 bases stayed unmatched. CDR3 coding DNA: TGTGCCAGCAGCCCGGGACTAGCGGGGCCTTTTAAGTACTTC. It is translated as CASSPGLAGPFKYF.

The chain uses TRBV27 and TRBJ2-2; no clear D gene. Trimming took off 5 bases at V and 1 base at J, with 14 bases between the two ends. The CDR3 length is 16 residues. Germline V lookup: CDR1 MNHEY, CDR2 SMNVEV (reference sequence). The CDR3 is CASSTPRTENTGELFF. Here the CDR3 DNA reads TGTGCCAGCAGTACCCCCCGGACCGAGAACACCGGGGAGCTGTTTTTT.